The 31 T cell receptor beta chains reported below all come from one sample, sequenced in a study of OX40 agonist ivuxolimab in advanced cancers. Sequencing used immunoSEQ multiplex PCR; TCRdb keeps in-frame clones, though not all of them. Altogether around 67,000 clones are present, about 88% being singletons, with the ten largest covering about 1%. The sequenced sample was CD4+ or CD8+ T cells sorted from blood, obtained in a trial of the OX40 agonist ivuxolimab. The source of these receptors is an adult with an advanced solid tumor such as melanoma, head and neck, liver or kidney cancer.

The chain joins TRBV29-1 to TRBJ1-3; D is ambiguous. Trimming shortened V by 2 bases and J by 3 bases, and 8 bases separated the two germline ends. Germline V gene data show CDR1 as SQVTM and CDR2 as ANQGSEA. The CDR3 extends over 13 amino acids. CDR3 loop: CSVESGVGNTIYF. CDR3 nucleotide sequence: TGCAGCGTTGAATCCGGAGTTGGAAACACCATATATTTT.

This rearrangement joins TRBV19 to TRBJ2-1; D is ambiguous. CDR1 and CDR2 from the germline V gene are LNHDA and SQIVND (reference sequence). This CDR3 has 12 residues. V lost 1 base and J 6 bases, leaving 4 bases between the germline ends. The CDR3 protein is CASSIVGNEQFF. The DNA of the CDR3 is TGTGCCAGTAGTATAGTGGGCAATGAGCAGTTCTTC.

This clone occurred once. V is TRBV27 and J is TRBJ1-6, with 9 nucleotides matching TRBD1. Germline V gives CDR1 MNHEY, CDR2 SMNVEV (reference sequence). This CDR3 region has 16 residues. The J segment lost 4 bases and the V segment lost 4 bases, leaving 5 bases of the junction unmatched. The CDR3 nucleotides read TGTGCCAGCAGTTCAACCGGGACAGGGTATAATTCACCCCTCCACTTT. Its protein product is CASSSTGTGYNSPLHF.

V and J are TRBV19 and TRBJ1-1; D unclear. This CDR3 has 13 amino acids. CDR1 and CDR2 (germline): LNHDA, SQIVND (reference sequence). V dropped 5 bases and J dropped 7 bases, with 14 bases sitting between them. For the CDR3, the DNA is TGTGCCAGTAGTCCCGGACGGTCACATGAAGCTTTCTTT. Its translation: CASSPGRSHEAFF.

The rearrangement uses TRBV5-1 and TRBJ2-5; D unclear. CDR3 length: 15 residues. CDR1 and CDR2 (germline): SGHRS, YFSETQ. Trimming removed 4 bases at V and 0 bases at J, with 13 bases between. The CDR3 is CASSPQASHQETQYF. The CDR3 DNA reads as TGCGCCAGCAGCCCTCAGGCATCACACCAAGAGACCCAGTACTTC.

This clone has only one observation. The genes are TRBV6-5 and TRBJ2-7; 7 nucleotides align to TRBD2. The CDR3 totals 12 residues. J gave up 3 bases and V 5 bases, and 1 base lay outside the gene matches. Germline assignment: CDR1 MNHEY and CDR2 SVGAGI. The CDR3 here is CASSASGYEQYF. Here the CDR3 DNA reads TGTGCCAGCAGTGCTAGCGGCTACGAGCAGTACTTC.

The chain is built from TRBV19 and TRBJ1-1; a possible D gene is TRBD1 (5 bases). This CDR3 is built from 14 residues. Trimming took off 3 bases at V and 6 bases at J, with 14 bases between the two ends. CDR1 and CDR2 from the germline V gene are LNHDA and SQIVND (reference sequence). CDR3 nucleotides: TGTGCCAGTAGTATTGGGGGAAGTAGCCCTGAAGCTTTCTTT. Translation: CASSIGGSSPEAFF.

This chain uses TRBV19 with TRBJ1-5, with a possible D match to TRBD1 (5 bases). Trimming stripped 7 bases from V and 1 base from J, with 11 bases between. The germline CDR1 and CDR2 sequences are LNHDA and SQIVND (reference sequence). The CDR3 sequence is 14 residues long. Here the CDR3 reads CASTIGGSNQPQHF. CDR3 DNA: TGTGCCAGTACCATCGGGGGAAGCAATCAGCCCCAGCATTTT.

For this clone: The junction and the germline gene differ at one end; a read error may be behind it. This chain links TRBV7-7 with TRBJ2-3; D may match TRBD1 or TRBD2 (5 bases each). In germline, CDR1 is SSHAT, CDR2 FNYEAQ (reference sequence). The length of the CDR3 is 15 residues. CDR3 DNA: TGTGCTAGCAGCTTTGGGACGGCTAGCACAGATACGCAGTATTTT. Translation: CASSFGTASTDTQYF.

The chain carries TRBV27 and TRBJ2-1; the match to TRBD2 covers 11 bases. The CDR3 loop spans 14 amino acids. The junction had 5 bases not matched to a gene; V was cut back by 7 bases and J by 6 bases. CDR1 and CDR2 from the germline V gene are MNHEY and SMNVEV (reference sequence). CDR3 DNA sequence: TGTGCCAGCACCCCCGGGACTAGCGGCAATGAGCAGTTCTTC. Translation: CASTPGTSGNEQFF.

The CDR3 coding sequence is TGTGCCAGCTCACCTGTCACAGGGGTTACAGATACGCAGTATTTT. It specifies CASSPVTGVTDTQYF. V usage is TRBV18 and J usage is TRBJ2-3; 7 bases align to TRBD1. CDR1 is KGHSH and CDR2 is LQKENI in the germline V gene. The CDR3 spans 15 residues. V shed 3 bases, J shed 3 bases, and the junction held 6 bases outside the gene matches.

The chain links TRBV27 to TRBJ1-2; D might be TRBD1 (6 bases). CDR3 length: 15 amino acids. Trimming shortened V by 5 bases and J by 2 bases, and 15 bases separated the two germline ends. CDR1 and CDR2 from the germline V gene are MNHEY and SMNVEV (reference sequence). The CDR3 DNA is TGTGCCAGCAGTACCCGGCCAGGGGACAACTATGGCTACACCTTC. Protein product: CASSTRPGDNYGYTF.

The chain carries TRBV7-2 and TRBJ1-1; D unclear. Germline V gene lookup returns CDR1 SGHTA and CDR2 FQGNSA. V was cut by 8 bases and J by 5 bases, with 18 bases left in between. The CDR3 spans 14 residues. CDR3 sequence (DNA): TGTGCCAGCGTAATCAGCACCCTAGGGACTGAAGCTTTCTTT. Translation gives CASVISTLGTEAFF.

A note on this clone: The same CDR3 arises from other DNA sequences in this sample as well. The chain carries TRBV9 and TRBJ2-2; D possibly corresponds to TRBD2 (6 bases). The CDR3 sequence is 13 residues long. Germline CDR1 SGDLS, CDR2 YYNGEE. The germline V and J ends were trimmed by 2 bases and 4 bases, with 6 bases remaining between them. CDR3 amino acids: CASSVGGTGELFF. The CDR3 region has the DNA TGTGCCAGCAGCGTGGGGGGCACCGGGGAGCTGTTTTTT.

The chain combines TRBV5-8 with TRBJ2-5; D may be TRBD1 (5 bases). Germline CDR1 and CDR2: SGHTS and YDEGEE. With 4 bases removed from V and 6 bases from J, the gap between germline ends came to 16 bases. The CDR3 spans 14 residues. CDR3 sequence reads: CASSPVTVRKTQYF. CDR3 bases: TGTGCCAGCAGCCCGGTGACAGTCCGGAAGACCCAGTACTTC.

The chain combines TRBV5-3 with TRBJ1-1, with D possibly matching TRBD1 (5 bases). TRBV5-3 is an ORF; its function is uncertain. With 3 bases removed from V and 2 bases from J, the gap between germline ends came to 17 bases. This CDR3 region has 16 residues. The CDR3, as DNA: TGTGCCAGAAGCTCTCCCGGGACGGTGACCAACACTGAAGCTTTCTTT. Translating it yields CARSSPGTVTNTEAFF.

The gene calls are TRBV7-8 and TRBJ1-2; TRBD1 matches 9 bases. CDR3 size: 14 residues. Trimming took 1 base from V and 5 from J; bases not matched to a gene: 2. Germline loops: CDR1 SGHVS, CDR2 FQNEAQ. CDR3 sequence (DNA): TGTGCCAGCAGCTTAGGGGGACAGGGTTATGGCTACACCTTC. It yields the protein CASSLGGQGYGYTF.

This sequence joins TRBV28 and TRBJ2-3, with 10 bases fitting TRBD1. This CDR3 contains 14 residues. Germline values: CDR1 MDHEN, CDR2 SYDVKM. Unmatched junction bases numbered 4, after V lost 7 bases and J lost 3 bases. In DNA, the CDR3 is TGTGCCAGCATTCCGGGACAGGGGACAGATACGCAGTATTTT. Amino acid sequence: CASIPGQGTDTQYF.

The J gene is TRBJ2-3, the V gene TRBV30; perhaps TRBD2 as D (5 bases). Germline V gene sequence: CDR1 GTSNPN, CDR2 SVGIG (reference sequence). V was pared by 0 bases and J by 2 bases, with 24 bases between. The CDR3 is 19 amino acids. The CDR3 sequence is CAWSVPGVALRVLTDTQYF. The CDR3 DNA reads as TGTGCCTGGAGTGTACCCGGGGTCGCCCTACGGGTCCTCACAGATACGCAGTATTTT.

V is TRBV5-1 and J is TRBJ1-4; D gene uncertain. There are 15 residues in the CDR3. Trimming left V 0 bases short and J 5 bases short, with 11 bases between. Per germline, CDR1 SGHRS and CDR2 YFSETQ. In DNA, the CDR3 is TGCGCCAGCAGCTTGGCTCCGTCGACAAATGAAAAACTGTTTTTT. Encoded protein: CASSLAPSTNEKLFF.

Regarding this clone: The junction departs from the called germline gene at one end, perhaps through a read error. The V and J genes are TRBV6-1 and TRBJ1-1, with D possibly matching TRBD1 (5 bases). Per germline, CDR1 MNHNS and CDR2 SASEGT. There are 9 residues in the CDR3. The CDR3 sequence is CASSGGTPF. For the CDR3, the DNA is TGTGCCAGCAGTGGGGGCACCCCCTTT.

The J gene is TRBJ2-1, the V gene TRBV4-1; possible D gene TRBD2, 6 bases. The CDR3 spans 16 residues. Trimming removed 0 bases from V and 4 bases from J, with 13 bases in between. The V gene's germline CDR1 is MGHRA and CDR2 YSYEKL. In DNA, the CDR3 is TGCGCCAGCAGCCAAGATGGCGGGGCCCCTTACAATGAGCAGTTCTTC. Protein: CASSQDGGAPYNEQFF.

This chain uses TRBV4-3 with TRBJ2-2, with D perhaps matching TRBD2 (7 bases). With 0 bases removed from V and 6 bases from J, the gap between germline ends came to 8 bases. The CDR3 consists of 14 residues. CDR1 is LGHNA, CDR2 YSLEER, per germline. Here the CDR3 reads CASSQEGGAGELFF. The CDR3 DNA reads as TGCGCCAGCAGCCAAGAAGGGGGGGCCGGGGAGCTGTTTTTT.

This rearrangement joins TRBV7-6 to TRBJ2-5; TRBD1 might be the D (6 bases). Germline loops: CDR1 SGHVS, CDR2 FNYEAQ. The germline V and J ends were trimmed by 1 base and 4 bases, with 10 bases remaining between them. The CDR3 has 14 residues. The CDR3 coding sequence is TGTGCCAGCAGCTTAGGACAGGCCCGAGAGACCCAGTACTTC. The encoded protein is CASSLGQARETQYF.

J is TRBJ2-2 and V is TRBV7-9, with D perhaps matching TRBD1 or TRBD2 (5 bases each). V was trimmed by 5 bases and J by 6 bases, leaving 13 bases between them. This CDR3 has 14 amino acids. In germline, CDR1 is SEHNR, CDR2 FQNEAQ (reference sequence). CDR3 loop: CASSHQRGAGELFF. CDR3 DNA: TGTGCCAGCAGCCATCAAAGAGGGGCCGGGGAGCTGTTTTTT.

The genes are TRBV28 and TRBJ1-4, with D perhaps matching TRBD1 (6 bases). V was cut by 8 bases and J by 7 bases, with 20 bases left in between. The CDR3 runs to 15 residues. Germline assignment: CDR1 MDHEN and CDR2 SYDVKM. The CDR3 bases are TGTGCCAGCGGAGGGGTGGGGTCGACAGGTGAAAAACTGTTTTTT. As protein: CASGGVGSTGEKLFF.

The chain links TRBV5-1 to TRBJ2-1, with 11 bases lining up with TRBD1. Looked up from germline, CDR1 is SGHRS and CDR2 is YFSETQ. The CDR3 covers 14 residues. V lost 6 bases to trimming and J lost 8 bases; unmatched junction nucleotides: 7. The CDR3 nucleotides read TGCGCCAGCACATATGGGACAGGGGGAGATGAGCAGTTCTTC. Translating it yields CASTYGTGGDEQFF.

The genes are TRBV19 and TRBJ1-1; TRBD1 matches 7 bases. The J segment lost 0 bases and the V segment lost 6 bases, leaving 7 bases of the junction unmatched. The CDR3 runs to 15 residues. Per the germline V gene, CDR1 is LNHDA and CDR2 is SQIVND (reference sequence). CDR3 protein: CASSPDRVMNTEAFF. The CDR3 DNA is TGTGCCAGTAGCCCAGACAGGGTCATGAACACTGAAGCTTTCTTT.

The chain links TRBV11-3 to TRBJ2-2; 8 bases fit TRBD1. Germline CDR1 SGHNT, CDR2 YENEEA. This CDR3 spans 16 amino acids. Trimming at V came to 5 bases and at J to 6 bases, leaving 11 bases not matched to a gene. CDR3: CASSLRPGQDPGELFF. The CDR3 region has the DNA TGTGCCAGCAGCCTACGGCCGGGACAGGATCCCGGGGAGCTGTTTTTT. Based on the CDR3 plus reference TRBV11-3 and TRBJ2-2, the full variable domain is EAGVVQSPRYKIIEKKQPVAFWCNPISGHNTLYWYLQNLGQGPELLIRYENEEAVDDSQLPKDRFSAERLKGVDSTLKIQPAELGDSAVYLCASSLRPGQDPGELFFGEGSRLTVL.

The CDR3 coding sequence is TGCGCCAGCAGCCCGTACACTGAAGCTTTCTTT. As protein: CASSPYTEAFF. The rearrangement joins TRBV4-3 to TRBJ1-1; no clear D gene. Germline V gives CDR1 LGHNA, CDR2 YSLEER. Trimming took off 4 bases at V and 3 bases at J, with 3 bases between the two ends. The CDR3 runs to 11 residues.

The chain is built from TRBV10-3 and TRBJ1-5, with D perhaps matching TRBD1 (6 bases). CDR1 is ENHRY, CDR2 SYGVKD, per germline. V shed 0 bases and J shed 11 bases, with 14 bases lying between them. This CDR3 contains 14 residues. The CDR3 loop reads CAISESRGGQAQHF. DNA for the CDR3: TGTGCCATCAGTGAGTCTCGGGGGGGGCAGGCCCAGCATTTT.